The sequence of this T cell receptor beta chain was determined in a study of Graves' ophthalmopathy and Graves' hyperthyroidism. Whole-study context: Absence of ophthalmopathy within 18 months of follow-up defined stable hyperthyroidism. General study findings and limits: Most clonotypes expanded in thyroid above 0.001 frequency were present in blood too.

RNA transcripts were the source from which TCR beta CDR3 regions were amplified. First-round RT-PCR relied on HTBI primers, and a second-round multiplex PCR came next. Via MiXCR, TCRdb re-called the multiplex PCR reads, giving one row per CDR3 protein. The table includes roughly 1.1 million distinct CDR3 sequences, about 40% detected once. The study recruited hyperthyroidism patients aged 18 to 65 who were newly diagnosed, under 2 months' duration. This clonotype was picked up many times. As yet, its antigen is unknown. V gave up 0 bases and J gave up 8 bases, with 7 bases separating them. Germline V CDR1 and CDR2: ENHRY, SYGVKD. The CDR3 sequence is 12 residues long.

The chain carries TRBV10-3 and TRBJ1-2, with a tentative D call TRBD1 (5 bases). This TCR derives from an adult man with Graves' hyperthyroidism. The sequencing input was peripheral blood or thyroid tissue (not recorded which). The CDR3 region has the DNA TGTGCCATCAGTGAGTCTCAGGGAGGCTACACCTTC. Residues: CAISESQGGYTF.